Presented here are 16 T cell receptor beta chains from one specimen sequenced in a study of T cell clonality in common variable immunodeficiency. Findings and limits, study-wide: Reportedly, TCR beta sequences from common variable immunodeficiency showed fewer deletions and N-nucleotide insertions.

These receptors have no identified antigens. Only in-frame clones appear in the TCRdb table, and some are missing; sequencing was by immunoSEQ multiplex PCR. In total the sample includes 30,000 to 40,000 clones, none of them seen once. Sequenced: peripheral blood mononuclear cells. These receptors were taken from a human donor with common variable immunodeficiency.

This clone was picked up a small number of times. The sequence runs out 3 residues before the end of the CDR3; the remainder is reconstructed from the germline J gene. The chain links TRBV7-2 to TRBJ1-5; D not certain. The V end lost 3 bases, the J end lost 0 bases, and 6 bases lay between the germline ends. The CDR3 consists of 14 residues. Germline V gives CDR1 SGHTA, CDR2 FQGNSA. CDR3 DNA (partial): TGTGCCAGCAGCTTCCAGGATAGCAATCAGCCC. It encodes CASSFQDSNQP. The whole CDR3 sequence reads CASSFQDSNQPQHF.

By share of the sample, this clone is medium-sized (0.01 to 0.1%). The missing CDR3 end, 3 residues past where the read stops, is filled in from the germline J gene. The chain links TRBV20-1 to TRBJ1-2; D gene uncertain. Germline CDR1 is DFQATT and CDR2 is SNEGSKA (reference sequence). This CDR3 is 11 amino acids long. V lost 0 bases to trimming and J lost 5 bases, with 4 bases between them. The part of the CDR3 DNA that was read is TGCAGTGCTAGAGAACAGTATGGC. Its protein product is CSAREQYG. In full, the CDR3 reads CSAREQYGYTF.

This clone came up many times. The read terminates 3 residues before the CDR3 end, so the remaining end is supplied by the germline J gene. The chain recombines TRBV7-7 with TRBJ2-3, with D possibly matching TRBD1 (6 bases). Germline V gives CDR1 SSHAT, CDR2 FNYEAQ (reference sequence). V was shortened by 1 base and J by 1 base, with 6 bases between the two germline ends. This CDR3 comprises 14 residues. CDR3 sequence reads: CASSLEGGTDTQYF. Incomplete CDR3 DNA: TGTGCCAGCAGCTTAGAGGGGGGCACAGATACG.

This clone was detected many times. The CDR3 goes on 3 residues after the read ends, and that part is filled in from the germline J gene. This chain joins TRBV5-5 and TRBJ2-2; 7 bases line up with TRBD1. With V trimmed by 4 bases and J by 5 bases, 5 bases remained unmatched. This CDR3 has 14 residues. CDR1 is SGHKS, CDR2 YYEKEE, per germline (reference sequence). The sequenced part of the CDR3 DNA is TGTGCCAGCAGCCGGGACAGTCGGACCGGGGAG. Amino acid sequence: CASSRDSRTGE. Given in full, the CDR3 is CASSRDSRTGELFF.

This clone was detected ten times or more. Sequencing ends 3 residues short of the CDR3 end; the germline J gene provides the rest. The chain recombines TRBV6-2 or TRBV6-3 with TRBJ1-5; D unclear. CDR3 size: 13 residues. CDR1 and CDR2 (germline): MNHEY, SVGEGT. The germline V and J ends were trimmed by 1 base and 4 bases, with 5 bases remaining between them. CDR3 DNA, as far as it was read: TGTGCCAGCAGTTACTATATAAATCAGCCC. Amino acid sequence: CASSYYINQP. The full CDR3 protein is CASSYYINQPQHF.

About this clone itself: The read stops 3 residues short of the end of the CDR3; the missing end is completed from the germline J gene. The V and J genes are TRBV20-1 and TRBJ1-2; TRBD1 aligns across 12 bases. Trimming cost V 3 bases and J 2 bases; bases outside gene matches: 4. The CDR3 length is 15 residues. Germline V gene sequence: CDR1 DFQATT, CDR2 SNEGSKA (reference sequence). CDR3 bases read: TGCAGTGCTAGGAGGGGGACAGGGGGCAACTATGGC. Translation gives CSARRGTGGNYG. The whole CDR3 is CSARRGTGGNYGYTF.

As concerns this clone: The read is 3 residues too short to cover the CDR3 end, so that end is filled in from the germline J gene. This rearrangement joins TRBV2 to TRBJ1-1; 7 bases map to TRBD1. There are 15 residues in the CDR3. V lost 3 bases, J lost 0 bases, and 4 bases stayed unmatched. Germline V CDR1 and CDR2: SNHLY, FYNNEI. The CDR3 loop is CASSDPGTVNTEAFF. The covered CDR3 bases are TGTGCCAGCAGTGACCCCGGGACAGTGAACACTGAA.

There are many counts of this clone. CDR3 region: CASSHTTNTGELFF. The CDR3 bases that were read are TGTGCCAGCAGCCATACAACGAACACCGGGGAG. V is TRBV7-2 and J is TRBJ2-2; D is unresolved. With the read ending 3 residues before the CDR3 end, the germline J gene is used to fill in that end. Per germline, CDR1 SGHTA and CDR2 FQGNSA. The V end was cut by 5 bases, the J end by 0 bases, with 7 bases between. The CDR3 loop spans 14 amino acids.

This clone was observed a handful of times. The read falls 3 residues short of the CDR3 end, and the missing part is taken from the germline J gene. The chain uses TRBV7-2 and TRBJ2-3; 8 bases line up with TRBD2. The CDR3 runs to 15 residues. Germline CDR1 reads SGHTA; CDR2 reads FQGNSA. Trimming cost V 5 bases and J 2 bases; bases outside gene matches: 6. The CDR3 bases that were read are TGTGCCAGCAGCGCGGGACTAGGATACACAGATACG. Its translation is CASSAGLGYTDT. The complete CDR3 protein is CASSAGLGYTDTQYF.

The CDR3 reads CASSLGQGTEQYF. The sequenced CDR3 bases are TGTGCCAGCAGCTTGGGACAGGGCACCGAG. The V gene is TRBV7-3, the J gene TRBJ2-7; TRBD1 matches 9 bases. With the read ending 3 residues before the CDR3 end, the germline J gene is used to fill in that end. Germline lookup yields CDR1 SGHTA and CDR2 FQGTGA. The CDR3 is made up of 13 amino acids. J was trimmed by 6 bases and V by 3 bases; bases with no gene match: 3.

The CDR3 DNA, read in part, is TGTGCCAGCAGTGAAGGGACTAGCGGGAAGTACGAG. It encodes CASSEGTSGKYE. Given in full, the CDR3 is CASSEGTSGKYEQYF. This sequence joins TRBV2 and TRBJ2-7; 12 bases are shared with TRBD2. The read stops 3 residues short of the end of the CDR3; the missing end is completed from the germline J gene. The CDR3 runs to 15 residues. Losses at the gene ends were 1 base for V and 4 bases for J; bases not matched to a gene: 2. Per the germline V gene, CDR1 is SNHLY and CDR2 is FYNNEI. Full variable domain (rest looked up from reference TRBV2 and TRBJ2-7): EPEVTQTPSHQVTQMGQEVILRCVPISNHLYFYWYRQILGQKVEFLVSFYNNEISEKSEIFDDQFSVERPDGSNFTLKIRSTKLEDSAMYFCASSEGTSGKYEQYFGPGTRLTVT.

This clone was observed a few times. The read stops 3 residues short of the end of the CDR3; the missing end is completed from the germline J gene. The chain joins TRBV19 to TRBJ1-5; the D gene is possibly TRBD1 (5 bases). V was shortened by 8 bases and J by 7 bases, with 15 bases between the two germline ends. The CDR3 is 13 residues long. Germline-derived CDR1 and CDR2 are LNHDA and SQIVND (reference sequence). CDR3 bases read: TGTGCCAGTGCCAGGGCGTTTGAGCAGCCC. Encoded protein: CASARAFEQP. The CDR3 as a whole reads CASARAFEQPQHF.

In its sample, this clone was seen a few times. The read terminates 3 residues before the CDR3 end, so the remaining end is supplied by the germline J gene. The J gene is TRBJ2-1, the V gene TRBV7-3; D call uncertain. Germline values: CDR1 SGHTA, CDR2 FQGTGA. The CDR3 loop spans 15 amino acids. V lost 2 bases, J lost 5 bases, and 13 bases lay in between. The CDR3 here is CASSLLERWDNEQFF. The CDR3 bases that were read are TGTGCCAGCAGCTTACTAGAAAGATGGGACAATGAG.

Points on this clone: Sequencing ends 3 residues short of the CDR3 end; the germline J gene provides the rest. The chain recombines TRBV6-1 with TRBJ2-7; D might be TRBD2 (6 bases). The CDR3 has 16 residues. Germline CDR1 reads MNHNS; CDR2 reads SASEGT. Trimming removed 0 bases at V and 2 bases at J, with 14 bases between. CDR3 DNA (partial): TGTGCCAGCAGTGAAGCTGTGACTAGACTAACCTACGAG. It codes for CASSEAVTRLTYE. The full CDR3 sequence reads CASSEAVTRLTYEQYF.

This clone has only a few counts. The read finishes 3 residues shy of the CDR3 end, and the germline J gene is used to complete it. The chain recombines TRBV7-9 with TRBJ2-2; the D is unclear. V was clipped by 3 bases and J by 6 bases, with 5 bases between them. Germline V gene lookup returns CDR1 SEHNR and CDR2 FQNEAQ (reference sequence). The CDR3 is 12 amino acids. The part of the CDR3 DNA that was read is TGTGCCAGCAGCTTTCAGGCCGGGGAG. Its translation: CASSFQAGE. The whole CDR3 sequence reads CASSFQAGELFF.

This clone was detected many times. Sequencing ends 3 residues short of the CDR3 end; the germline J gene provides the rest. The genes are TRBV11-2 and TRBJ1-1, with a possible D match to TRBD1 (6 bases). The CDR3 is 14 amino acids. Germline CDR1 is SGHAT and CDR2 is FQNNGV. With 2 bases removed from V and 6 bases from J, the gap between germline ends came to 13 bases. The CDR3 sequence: CASSLHREAAEAFF. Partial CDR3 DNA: TGTGCCAGCAGCTTACACAGGGAAGCCGCTGAA.